These 25 T cell receptor beta chains came from one sample sequenced in a study of blood T cell repertoires in COVID-19. Repertoires were generated with immunoSEQ multiplex PCR, while TCRdb's copy carries only in-frame clones and drops some. The data contain 45,000 to 60,000 clones, roughly 80% of them singletons. The sample taken for sequencing was peripheral blood. The origin of the receptors is a man between 50 and 59 years old with acute or convalescent COVID-19.

The V call is TRBV21-1, the J call TRBJ1-3; TRBD1 was called by the table and not checked on the DNA. TRBV21-1 is a recognized pseudogene. The CDR3 has 16 residues. CDR3 in DNA: TGTGCCAGCAGCAAGGACCCCCAGGGAAGAGGAAACACCATATATTTT. Translated, it gives CASSKDPQGRGNTIYF.

The chain links TRBV10-2 to TRBJ1-6, with 7 positions matching TRBD1. Trimming at V came to 11 bases and at J to 0 bases, leaving 10 bases not matched to a gene. Germline CDR1 and CDR2: WSHSY and SAAADI. The CDR3 runs to 16 residues. As DNA, the CDR3 is TGCGCCGTATCAGGGGGACGAAGCTCCTATAATTCACCCCTCCACTTT. It specifies CAVSGGRSSYNSPLHF.

The V gene is TRBV5-4, the J gene TRBJ1-3, with no clear D. Germline-derived CDR1 and CDR2 are SGHNT and YYREEE (reference sequence). The V end was cut by 0 bases, the J end by 0 bases, with 7 bases between. CDR3 length: 15 residues. The CDR3 region is CASSLDLSSGNTIYF. DNA of the CDR3: TGTGCCAGCAGCTTGGACCTTAGCTCTGGAAACACCATATATTTT.

The rearrangement joins TRBV28 to TRBJ2-2; the match to TRBD2 covers 15 bases. The CDR3 has 17 residues. With 8 bases clipped from V and 6 bases from J, the junction kept 10 bases outside the gene matches. The V gene's germline CDR1 is MDHEN and CDR2 SYDVKM. CDR3: CASEPGLAGGSAGELFF. The DNA for the CDR3 is TGTGCCAGCGAGCCGGGACTAGCGGGAGGATCAGCCGGGGAGCTGTTTTTT.

This clone is medium-sized within its sample. This chain connects TRBV27 to TRBJ2-5; maybe TRBD1 (6 bases). CDR1 and CDR2 (germline): MNHEY, SMNVEV (reference sequence). The ends were cut back, 3 bases at V and 1 base at J, with 12 bases in the middle. There are 15 residues in the CDR3. The CDR3 sequence is CASSFQGSLQETQYF. The CDR3 DNA is TGTGCCAGCAGTTTCCAGGGGAGCCTCCAAGAGACCCAGTACTTC.

The chain uses TRBV15 and TRBJ2-7; TRBD1 is a possible D gene (5 bases). CDR3 size: 15 residues. CDR1 is LNHNV, CDR2 YYDKDF, per germline (reference sequence). Trimming removed 0 bases from V and 3 bases from J, with 12 bases in between. CDR3 sequence: CATSRERGHLYEQYF. CDR3 in DNA: TGTGCCACCAGCAGAGAAAGGGGTCACCTCTACGAGCAGTACTTC.

The chain combines TRBV20-1 with TRBJ1-1; D is unclear. There are 11 residues in the CDR3. Trimming left V 6 bases short and J 7 bases short, with 12 bases between. CDR1 and CDR2 from the germline V gene are DFQATT and SNEGSKA (reference sequence). As DNA, the CDR3 is TGCAGTGCGGACGCCGGGAGTGAAGCTTTCTTT. Its translation is CSADAGSEAFF.

This clone is classed as medium-sized. Other DNA sequences of this sample code for an identical CDR3. J is TRBJ1-1 and V is TRBV12-3 or TRBV12-4, with D unresolved. V lost 3 bases to trimming and J lost 3 bases, with 8 bases between them. The CDR3 length is 13 residues. The CDR3 nucleotides read TGTGCCAGCAGTTTGGGCACCTACACTGAAGCTTTCTTT. Translating it yields CASSLGTYTEAFF.

This chain links TRBV19 with TRBJ1-5, with D possibly being TRBD1 (5 bases). CDR3 length: 14 residues. Germline V gives CDR1 LNHDA, CDR2 SQIVND (reference sequence). V dropped 5 bases and J dropped 1 base, with 9 bases sitting between them. The CDR3 sequence: CASSHRQSNQPQHF. The DNA for the CDR3 is TGTGCCAGTAGTCACCGACAGAGCAATCAGCCCCAGCATTTT. The complete variable domain, with remaining parts taken from reference TRBV19 and TRBJ1-5, reads DGGITQSPKYLFRKEGQNVTLSCEQNLNHDAMYWYRQDPGQGLRLIYYSQIVNDFQKGDIAEGYSVSREKKESFPLTVTSAQKNPTAFYLCASSHRQSNQPQHFGDGTRLSIL.

The rearrangement uses TRBV6-5 and TRBJ2-7; 11 bases agree with TRBD1. J gave up 0 bases and V 6 bases, and 1 base lay outside the gene matches. The CDR3 covers 14 residues. Germline assignment: CDR1 MNHEY and CDR2 SVGAGI. CDR3 sequence: CASRGTGGSYEQYF. Here the CDR3 DNA reads TGTGCCAGCAGGGGGACAGGGGGCTCCTACGAGCAGTACTTC.

This chain uses TRBV5-1 with TRBJ1-4; D is uncertain. The ends were cut back, 5 bases at V and 12 bases at J, with 11 bases in the middle. The germline V gene has CDR1 SGHRS and CDR2 YFSETQ. The CDR3 is 11 residues long. The DNA of the CDR3 is TGCGCCAGCAGGCGGGGAGGAGAACTGTTTTTT. Its protein is CASRRGGELFF.

V and J are TRBV28 and TRBJ1-1; D is ambiguous. V shed 6 bases and J shed 1 base, with 12 bases lying between them. The germline V gene has CDR1 MDHEN and CDR2 SYDVKM. The CDR3 is 14 residues long. DNA for the CDR3: TGTGCCAGCAGGCTTCCTACAGAGAACACTGAAGCTTTCTTT. It translates to CASRLPTENTEAFF.

This chain uses TRBV7-9 with TRBJ2-5; TRBD1 is a possible D gene (5 bases). Germline V CDR1 and CDR2: SEHNR, FQNEAQ (reference sequence). The CDR3 has 13 residues. The V end was cut by 6 bases, the J end by 4 bases, with 12 bases between. CDR3 nucleotides: TGTGCCAGCAGTTCCACAGGATCAGAGACCCAGTACTTC. This codes for CASSSTGSETQYF.

J is TRBJ2-6 and V is TRBV7-9; D is ambiguous. Germline CDR1 reads SEHNR; CDR2 reads FQNEAQ (reference sequence). The CDR3 has 15 residues. V shed 8 bases and J shed 6 bases, with 17 bases lying between them. For the CDR3, the DNA is TGTGCCAGCGACAAAGTTTCCCTAAAGGCCAACGTCCTGACTTTC. Protein: CASDKVSLKANVLTF.

The V gene is TRBV3-1 (or the pseudogene TRBV3-2), the J gene TRBJ2-5; 7 bases map to TRBD2. Germline CDR1 LGHDT, CDR2 YNNKEL (reference sequence). With V trimmed by 0 bases and J by 4 bases, 8 bases remained unmatched. CDR3 size: 16 residues. The CDR3 coding sequence is TGTGCCAGCAGCCAAGAGGGGGGGATTCGGCGAGAGACCCAGTACTTC. This translates into CASSQEGGIRRETQYF.

The gene calls are TRBV7-6 and TRBJ2-1; 7 nucleotides match TRBD2. Germline trimming cut 7 bases from V and 3 bases from J; bases unmatched to any gene: 9. The germline V gene has CDR1 SGHVS and CDR2 FNYEAQ. The length of the CDR3 is 15 residues. The CDR3 bases are TGTGCCAGCATCCCAGGGAGGGCAGTCTACAATGAGCAGTTCTTC. This gives the protein CASIPGRAVYNEQFF.

This chain links TRBV6-4 with TRBJ2-1; 11 nucleotides agree with TRBD2. The ends lost 0 bases at V and 1 base at J; junction bases unmatched: 5. The germline gives CDR1 MRHNA, CDR2 SNTAGT. The CDR3 length is 18 residues. The CDR3 reads CASSDSLPSGRSYNEQFF. In nucleotides, the CDR3 is TGTGCCAGCAGTGACTCTCTGCCTAGCGGGAGGTCCTACAATGAGCAGTTCTTC.

This chain links TRBV9 with TRBJ2-7, with D possibly matching TRBD2 (6 bases). Trimming removed 2 bases from V and 5 bases from J, with 17 bases in between. The CDR3 is 15 residues long. Germline V gives CDR1 SGDLS, CDR2 YYNGEE. Here the CDR3 DNA reads TGTGCCAGCAGCGTTTCGGGACTCCCTCTTGACGAGCAGTACTTC. It encodes CASSVSGLPLDEQYF. Full variable domain (missing parts from reference TRBV9 and TRBJ2-7): DSGVTQTPKHLITATGQRVTLRCSPRSGDLSVYWYQQSLDQGLQFLIQYYNGEERAKGNILERFSAQQFPDLHSELNLSSLELGDSALYFCASSVSGLPLDEQYFGPGTRLTVT.

This chain links TRBV10-2 with TRBJ1-2; 9 bases line up with TRBD1. With V trimmed by 2 bases and J by 8 bases, 3 bases remained unmatched. Germline-derived CDR1 and CDR2 are WSHSY and SAAADI. This CDR3 is built from 13 residues. CDR3 region: CASSERTGVGYTF. In DNA, the CDR3 is TGCGCCAGCAGTGAGCGGACAGGGGTCGGCTACACCTTC.

The chain is built from TRBV5-6 and TRBJ2-7; D gene uncertain. The germline V gene encodes CDR1 SGHDT and CDR2 YYEEEE. Trimming pared 0 bases from V and 3 bases from J, leaving 13 bases between. The CDR3 length is 15 residues. In nucleotides, the CDR3 is TGTGCCAGCAGCTTGGGTCCAGGTATCTTCTACGAGCAGTACTTC. This translates into CASSLGPGIFYEQYF.

The genes are TRBV29-1 and TRBJ1-2; 7 nucleotides line up with TRBD1. CDR1 and CDR2 from the germline V gene are SQVTM and ANQGSEA. The CDR3 has 13 amino acids. The junction had 4 bases not matched to a gene; V was cut back by 6 bases and J by 0 bases. CDR3 amino acids: CSVGQSANYGYTF. The CDR3 DNA is TGCAGCGTGGGACAGTCAGCTAACTATGGCTACACCTTC.

This clone was counted a few times. The chain employs TRBV7-9 and TRBJ1-2, with TRBD1 matching 9 bases. V shed 4 bases and J 1 base; nucleotides not matched to a gene: 1. Germline V gene sequence: CDR1 SEHNR, CDR2 FQNEAQ (reference sequence). The CDR3 extends over 14 amino acids. In DNA form, the CDR3 reads TGTGCCAGCAGCTGGACAGGGGATAACTATGGCTACACCTTC. Protein product: CASSWTGDNYGYTF.

This clone was seen a handful of times. The chain uses TRBV9 and TRBJ1-5; unclear D gene. V was cut by 0 bases and J by 5 bases, with 12 bases left in between. Germline V gene data show CDR1 as SGDLS and CDR2 as YYNGEE. The CDR3 length is 15 residues. The CDR3 is CASSVGAERDQPQHF. CDR3 coding DNA: TGTGCCAGCAGCGTAGGCGCGGAACGGGATCAGCCCCAGCATTTT.

The chain couples TRBV12-2 to TRBJ1-1. TRBV12-2 is annotated as a pseudogene. The CDR3 extends over 15 amino acids. In nucleotides, the CDR3 is TGTGCAAGTCGCTTAGAAACCGGAGGAGACACTGAAGCTTTCTTT. This translates into CASRLETGGDTEAFF.

The V and J genes are TRBV4-2 and TRBJ2-5; 8 bases agree with TRBD1. The trim removed 0 bases at V and 5 bases at J, leaving 8 bases unmatched. CDR3 length: 16 residues. Per the germline V gene, CDR1 is LGHNA and CDR2 is YNFKEQ. The CDR3 DNA reads TGTGCCAGCAGCCAAGATCCGGACAGGGAACCGGAGACCCAGTACTTC. This sequence encodes CASSQDPDREPETQYF.